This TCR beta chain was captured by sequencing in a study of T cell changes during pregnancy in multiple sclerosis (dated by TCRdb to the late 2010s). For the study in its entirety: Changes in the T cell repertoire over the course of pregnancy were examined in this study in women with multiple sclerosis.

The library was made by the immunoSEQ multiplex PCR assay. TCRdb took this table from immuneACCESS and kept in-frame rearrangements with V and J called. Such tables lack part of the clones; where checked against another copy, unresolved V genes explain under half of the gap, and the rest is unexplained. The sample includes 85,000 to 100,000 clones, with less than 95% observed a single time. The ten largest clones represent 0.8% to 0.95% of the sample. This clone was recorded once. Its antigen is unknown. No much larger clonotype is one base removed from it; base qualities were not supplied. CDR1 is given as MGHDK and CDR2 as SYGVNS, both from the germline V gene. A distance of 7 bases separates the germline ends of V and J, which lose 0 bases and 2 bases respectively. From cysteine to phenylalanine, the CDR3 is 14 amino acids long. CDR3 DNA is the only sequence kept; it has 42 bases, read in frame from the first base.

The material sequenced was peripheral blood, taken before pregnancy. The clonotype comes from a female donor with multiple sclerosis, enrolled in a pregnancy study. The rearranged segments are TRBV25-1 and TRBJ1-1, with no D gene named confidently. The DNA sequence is TGTGCCAGCAGTGAATATGGCCGAAACACTGAAGCTTTCTTT. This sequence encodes CASSEYGRNTEAFF.